The rows below give T cell receptor beta chains drawn from one sample of a study of cytomegalovirus exposure and HLA in healthy donors. The data were produced by immunoSEQ multiplex PCR, yet TCRdb's version contains in-frame clones alone and is incomplete. The sample holds about 140,000 clones, about 86% seen once. The sample comprised PBMCs. These receptor sequences come from a man younger than 35 in good health and CMV-seronegative. Both conserved end residues are part of each CDR3. Each record gives: J gene, V gene, CDR3 protein.

>TRBJ1-6|TRBV6-5
CASSNRQGDSPLHF
>TRBJ2-5|TRBV2
CASSTGGTETQYF
>TRBJ2-7|TRBV29-1
CSAVWSVTVYEQYF
>TRBJ1-5|TRBV27
CASAGGQFNQPQHF
>TRBJ1-2|TRBV10-3
CASSVGRANYGYTF
>TRBJ2-2|TRBV6-5
CASSYKGAYTGELFF
>TRBJ2-3|TRBV10-3
CAIRDSSSTDTQYF
>TRBJ2-5|TRBV7-6
CASSPSGDQETQYF
>TRBJ2-2|TRBV27
CASSFSTGELFF
>TRBJ2-1|TRBV5-6
CASSFFGTSGIMNEQFF
>TRBJ2-2|TRBV7-9
CASSNRDRDTGELFF
>TRBJ1-5|TRBV13
CASSFLGQPQHF
>TRBJ2-5|TRBV28
CASSFRTGKQTQYF
>TRBJ2-3|TRBV27
CASRRAGTDTQYF
>TRBJ2-7|TRBV6-1
CASRGGLDYEQYF
>TRBJ2-1|TRBV10-3
CAISESGTYNEQFF
>TRBJ1-5|TRBV5-5
CASSPAGGATGNQPQHF
>TRBJ2-7|TRBV13
CASSSHGLAGGEQYF
>TRBJ2-1|TRBV6-4
CASSGGHEAYNEQFF
>TRBJ2-7|TRBV27
CASSVLGTDSYEQYF
>TRBJ2-7|TRBV7-2
CASSLYGPWTTSYEQYF
>TRBJ1-1|TRBV7-2
CASSRPGVRNTEAFF
>TRBJ2-2|TRBV19
CASSIMWEIPGELFF
>TRBJ1-2|TRBV6-5
CASRSTGAGYTF
>TRBJ2-1|TRBV11-1
CASSLGGRLRGSNEQFF
>TRBJ2-3|TRBV7-2
CASSPRQRGGTDTQYF
>TRBJ2-7|TRBV23-1
CASSHSLYEQYF
>TRBJ2-7|TRBV9
CASSVDPGSYEQYF
>TRBJ1-3|TRBV15
CATSKWTLANTIYF
>TRBJ2-1|TRBV6-5
CASSLDSQLYNEQFF
>TRBJ1-1|TRBV5-1
CASSPRQGDGTEAFF
>TRBJ1-2|TRBV28
CASSLGDYLSTGYTF
>TRBJ1-5|TRBV6-1
CASSDGLNNQPQHF
>TRBJ2-7|TRBV6-4
CASSHVAGESYEQYF
>TRBJ2-7|TRBV5-5
CASSLWGQGALGYEQYF
>TRBJ2-3|TRBV5-6
CASSLVGESTDTQYF
>TRBJ2-5|TRBV18
CASSPNLQETQYF
>TRBJ2-3|TRBV18
CASSPGTSGSTDTQYF
>TRBJ1-2|TRBV6-1
CASSEESGGYNGYTF
>TRBJ2-3|TRBV10-3
CAISTSGRQTPSTDTQYF
>TRBJ2-3|TRBV18
CASSPDRSDTQYF
>TRBJ1-1|TRBV7-9
CASSRIQYDRGVGAFF
>TRBJ2-1|TRBV12-5
CASAIGPRSNEQFF
>TRBJ2-1|TRBV28
CATADGGRESLEQFF
>TRBJ1-1|TRBV5-1
CASRPEGNTEAFF
>TRBJ2-7|TRBV27
CASASLRTGIWSF
>TRBJ2-3|TRBV5-4
CASSPYRGQGTDTQYF
>TRBJ2-1|TRBV6-5
CASRTLATLNNEQFF
>TRBJ2-1|TRBV27
CASKAGGYNEQFF
>TRBJ2-5|TRBV28
CASSSGRETQYF
>TRBJ2-2|TRBV6-5
CASSYLAGGPGELFF
>TRBJ2-7|TRBV28
CASSLGGDSVSYEQYF
>TRBJ2-2|TRBV28
CASSSAGDYGELFF
>TRBJ2-7|TRBV7-8
CASSFGSGVYEQYF
>TRBJ2-5|TRBV5-6
CASSSGGANLGETQYF
>TRBJ1-3|TRBV15
CATSFRHPRGLGNTIYF
>TRBJ2-7|TRBV27
CASSRIGDRDYEQYF